This T cell receptor beta chain was captured by sequencing in a study of control samples from healthy donors and cancer patients. Trimming removed 5 bases from V and 0 bases from J, with 16 bases in between. Germline V CDR1 and CDR2: SGHTA, FQGNSA. The CDR3 length is 16 residues. Only in-frame clones appear in the TCRdb table, and some are missing; sequencing was by immunoSEQ multiplex PCR. The sample shows some 120,000 clones, about 90% of them seen only once. The rearrangement links TRBV7-2 to TRBJ1-1; D possibly corresponds to TRBD1 (6 bases). The receptor comes from a man aged 50 or older in good health. Sequences were obtained from blood. CDR3 sequence: CASSPPGGGVNTEAFF. CDR3 bases: TGTGCCAGCAGCCCCCCCGGGGGGGGCGTGAACACTGAAGCTTTCTTT. The complete variable domain, with remaining parts taken from reference TRBV7-2 and TRBJ1-1, reads GAGVSQSPSNKVTEKGKDVELRCDPISGHTALYWYRQSLGQGLEFLIYFQGNSAPDKSGLPSDRFSAERTGGSVSTLTIQRTQQEDSAVYLCASSPPGGGVNTEAFFGQGTRLTVV.